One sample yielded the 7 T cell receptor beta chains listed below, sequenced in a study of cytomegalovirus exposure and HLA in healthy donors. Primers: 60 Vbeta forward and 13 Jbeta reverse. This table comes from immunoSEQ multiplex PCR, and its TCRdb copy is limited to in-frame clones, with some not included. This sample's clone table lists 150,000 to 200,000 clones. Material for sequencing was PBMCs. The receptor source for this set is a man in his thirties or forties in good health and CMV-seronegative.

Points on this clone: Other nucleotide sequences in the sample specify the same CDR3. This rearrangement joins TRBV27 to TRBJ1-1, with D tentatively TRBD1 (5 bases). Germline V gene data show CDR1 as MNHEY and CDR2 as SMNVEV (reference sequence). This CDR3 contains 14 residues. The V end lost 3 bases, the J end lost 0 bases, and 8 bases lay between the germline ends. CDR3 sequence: CASSLGGMNTEAFF. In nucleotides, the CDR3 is TGTGCCAGCAGTTTGGGGGGAATGAACACTGAAGCTTTCTTT.

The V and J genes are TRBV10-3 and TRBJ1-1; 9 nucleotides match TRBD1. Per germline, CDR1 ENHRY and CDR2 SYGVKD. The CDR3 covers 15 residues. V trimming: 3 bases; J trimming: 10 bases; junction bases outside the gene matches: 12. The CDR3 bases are TGTGCCATCAGTGACTCGACAGGGGGATTTAGTTCAGCTTTCTTT. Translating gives CAISDSTGGFSSAFF.

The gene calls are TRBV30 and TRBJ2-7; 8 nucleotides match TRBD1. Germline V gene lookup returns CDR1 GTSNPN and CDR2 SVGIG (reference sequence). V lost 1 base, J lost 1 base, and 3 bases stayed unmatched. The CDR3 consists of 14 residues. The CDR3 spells CAWSGRQGSYEQYF. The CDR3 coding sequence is TGTGCCTGGAGTGGTCGACAGGGGTCCTACGAGCAGTACTTC. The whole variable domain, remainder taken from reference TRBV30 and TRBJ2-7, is SQTIHQWPATLVQPVGSPLSLECTVEGTSNPNLYWYRQAAGRGLQLLFYSVGIGQISSEVPQNLSASRPQDRQFILSSKKLLLSDSGFYLCAWSGRQGSYEQYFGPGTRLTVT.

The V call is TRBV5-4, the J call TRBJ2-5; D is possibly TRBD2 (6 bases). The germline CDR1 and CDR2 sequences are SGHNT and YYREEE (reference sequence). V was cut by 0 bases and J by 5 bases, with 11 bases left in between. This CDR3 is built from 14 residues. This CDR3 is CASSLVQEGETQYF. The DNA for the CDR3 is TGTGCCAGCAGCTTGGTACAGGAGGGGGAGACCCAGTACTTC.

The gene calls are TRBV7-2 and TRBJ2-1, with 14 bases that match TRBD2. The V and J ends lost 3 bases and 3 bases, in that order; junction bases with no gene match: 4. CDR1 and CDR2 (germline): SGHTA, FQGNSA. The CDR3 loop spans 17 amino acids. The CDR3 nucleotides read TGTGCCAGCAGCTTTCTCGGGACTAGCGGGGGCTACAATGAGCAGTTCTTC. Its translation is CASSFLGTSGGYNEQFF.

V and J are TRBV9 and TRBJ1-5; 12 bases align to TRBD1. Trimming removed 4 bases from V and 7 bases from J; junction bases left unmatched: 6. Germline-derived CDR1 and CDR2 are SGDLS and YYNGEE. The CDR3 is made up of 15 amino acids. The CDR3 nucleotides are TGTGCCAGCAGCCCCGGGACAGGGGGCGGGCAGCCCCAGCATTTT. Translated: CASSPGTGGGQPQHF.

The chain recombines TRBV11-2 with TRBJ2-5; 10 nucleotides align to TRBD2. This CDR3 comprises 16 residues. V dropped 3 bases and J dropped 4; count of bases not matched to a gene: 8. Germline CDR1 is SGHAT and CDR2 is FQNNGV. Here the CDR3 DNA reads TGTGCCAGCAGCTTTAGACTAGCGGGTGCAATAGAGACCCAGTACTTC. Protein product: CASSFRLAGAIETQYF.